The 5 T cell receptor beta chains below come from one sample, sequenced in a study of T-cell memory formation after mild COVID-19. MiXCR was run by TCRdb on the 5' RACE reads, yielding one entry per CDR3 protein. The sample lists 170,000 or so distinct CDR3 sequences; about 20% were seen once. The source material was PBMCs or a T cell subset sorted from them (not recorded which). Receptors originate from an adult woman who had mild COVID-19 (a few samples of this study predate the infection). Cell type and time point are not known.

This clonotype was detected only a few times. The J gene is TRBJ2-7, the V gene TRBV5-4, with D possibly being TRBD2 (6 bases). The CDR3 runs 16 residues. V dropped 0 bases and J dropped 3 bases, with 16 bases sitting between them. In germline, CDR1 is SGHNT, CDR2 YYREEE (reference sequence). The CDR3 loop is CASSLGRGRADYEQYF. As DNA, the CDR3 is TGTGCCAGCAGCTTGGGGAGGGGACGCGCAGACTACGAGCAGTACTTC.

The rearrangement links TRBV7-9 to TRBJ1-3; 9 nucleotides agree with TRBD1. In germline, CDR1 is SEHNR, CDR2 FQNEAQ (reference sequence). The CDR3 length is 15 residues. V trimming: 3 bases; J trimming: 8 bases; junction bases outside the gene matches: 8. The CDR3 is CASSLGQGIRDTIYF. CDR3 nucleotide sequence: TGTGCCAGCAGCTTGGGACAGGGAATCCGGGACACCATATATTTT.

The V gene is TRBV7-9, the J gene TRBJ2-3; tentative D call: TRBD2 (5 bases). This CDR3 region has 16 residues. V was trimmed by 3 bases and J by 2 bases, leaving 15 bases between them. The germline V gene has CDR1 SEHNR and CDR2 FQNEAQ (reference sequence). The CDR3, as DNA: TGTGCCAGCAGCTTTCTGGGGAAGGAGGACACAGATACGCAGTATTTT. It translates to CASSFLGKEDTDTQYF. Looking up the rest from reference TRBV7-9 and TRBJ2-3 gives the full variable domain: DTGVSQNPRHKITKRGQNVTFRCDPISEHNRLYWYRQTLGQGPEFLTYFQNEAQLEKSRLLSDRFSAERPKGSFSTLEIQRTEQGDSAMYLCASSFLGKEDTDTQYFGPGTRLTVL.

The gene calls are TRBV6-6 and TRBJ2-7; 10 nucleotides line up with TRBD2. Looked up from germline, CDR1 is MNHNY and CDR2 is SVGAGI (reference sequence). The CDR3 is 14 residues long. V dropped 6 bases and J dropped 0; count of bases not matched to a gene: 2. Written as DNA, the CDR3 is TGTGCCAGCAGCCTAGCGGGGGTCTCCTACGAGCAGTACTTC. Its translation: CASSLAGVSYEQYF.

This clonotype was observed at least ten times. The chain has TRBV7-2 and TRBJ2-1; D remains unclear. V was trimmed by 1 base and J by 2 bases, leaving 3 bases between them. CDR1 and CDR2 from the germline V gene are SGHTA and FQGNSA. This CDR3 is built from 13 residues. In DNA, the CDR3 is TGTGCCAGCAGCTTAGGGGCCTACAATGAGCAGTTCTTC. Residues: CASSLGAYNEQFF. The whole variable domain, remainder taken from reference TRBV7-2 and TRBJ2-1, is GAGVSQSPSNKVTEKGKDVELRCDPISGHTALYWYRQSLGQGLEFLIYFQGNSAPDKSGLPSDRFSAERTGGSVSTLTIQRTQQEDSAVYLCASSLGAYNEQFFGPGTRLTVL.